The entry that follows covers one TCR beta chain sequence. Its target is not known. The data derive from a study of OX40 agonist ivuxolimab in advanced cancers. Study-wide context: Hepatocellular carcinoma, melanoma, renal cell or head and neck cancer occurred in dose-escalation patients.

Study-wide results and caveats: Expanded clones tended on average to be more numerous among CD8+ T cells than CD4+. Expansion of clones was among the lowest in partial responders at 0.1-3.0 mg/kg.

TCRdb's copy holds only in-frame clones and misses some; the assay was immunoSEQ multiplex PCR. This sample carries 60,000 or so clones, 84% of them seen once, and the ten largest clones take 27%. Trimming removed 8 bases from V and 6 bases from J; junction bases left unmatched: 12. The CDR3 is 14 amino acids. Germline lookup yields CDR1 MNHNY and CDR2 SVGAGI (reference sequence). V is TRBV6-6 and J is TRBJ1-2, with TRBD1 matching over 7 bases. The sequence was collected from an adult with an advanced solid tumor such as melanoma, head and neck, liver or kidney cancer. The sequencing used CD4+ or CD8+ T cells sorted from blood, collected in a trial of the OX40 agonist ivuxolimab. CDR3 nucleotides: TGTGCCAGCCTGATACAAGAGGGGGCACATGGCTACACCTTC. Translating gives CASLIQEGAHGYTF.